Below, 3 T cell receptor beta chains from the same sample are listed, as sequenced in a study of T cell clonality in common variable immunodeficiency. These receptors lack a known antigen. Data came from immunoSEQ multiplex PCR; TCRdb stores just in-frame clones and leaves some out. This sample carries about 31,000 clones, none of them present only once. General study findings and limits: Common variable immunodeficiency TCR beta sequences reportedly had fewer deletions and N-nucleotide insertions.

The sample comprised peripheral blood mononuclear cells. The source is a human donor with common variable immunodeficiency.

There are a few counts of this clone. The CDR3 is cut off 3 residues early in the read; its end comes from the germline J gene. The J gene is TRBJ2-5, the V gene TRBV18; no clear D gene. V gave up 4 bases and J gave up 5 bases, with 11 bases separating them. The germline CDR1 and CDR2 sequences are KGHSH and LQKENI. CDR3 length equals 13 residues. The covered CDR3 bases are TGTGCCAGCTCACTAGGGCATAGGGAGACC. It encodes CASSLGHRET. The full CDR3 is CASSLGHRETQYF.

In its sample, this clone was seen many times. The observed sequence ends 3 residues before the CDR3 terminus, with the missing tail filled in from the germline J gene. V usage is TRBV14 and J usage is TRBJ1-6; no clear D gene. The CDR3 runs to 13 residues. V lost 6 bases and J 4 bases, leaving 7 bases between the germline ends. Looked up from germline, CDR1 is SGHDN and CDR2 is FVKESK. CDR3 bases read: TGTGCCAGCAGGCAGGATTATAATTCACCC. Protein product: CASRQDYNSP. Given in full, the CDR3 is CASRQDYNSPLHF.

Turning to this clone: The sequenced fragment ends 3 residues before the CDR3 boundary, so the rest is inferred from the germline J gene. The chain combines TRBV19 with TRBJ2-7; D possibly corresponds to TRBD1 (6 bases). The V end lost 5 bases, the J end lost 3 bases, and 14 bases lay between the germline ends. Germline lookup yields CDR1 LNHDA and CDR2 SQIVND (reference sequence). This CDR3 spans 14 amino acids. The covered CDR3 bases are TGTGCCAGTAGTGTGGCAGGGGCGTTCTACGAG. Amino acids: CASSVAGAFYE. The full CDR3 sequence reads CASSVAGAFYEQYF.